The 23 T cell receptor beta chains in this list originate from one sample, sequenced in a study of patients and donors after allogeneic stem cell transplantation. TCRdb itself ran the RT-PCR reads through MiXCR, one entry per CDR3 protein. The table records 150,000 to 200,000 distinct CDR3 sequences, 25% to 35% of them present only once. Sequenced material: blood, either unsorted or a sorted T cell fraction (not recorded which). Receptor source: a human donor who was either an allogeneic HSCT recipient or a stem cell or donor lymphocyte infusion donor (not recorded which). It is not recorded whose cells these are; they may come from a transplant donor.

This clonotype occurred a few times. The genes are TRBV10-3 and TRBJ1-2, with 8 positions matching TRBD1. This CDR3 region has 15 residues. Germline assignment: CDR1 ENHRY and CDR2 SYGVKD. Trimming at V came to 3 bases and at J to 2 bases, leaving 5 bases not matched to a gene. The CDR3, as DNA: TGTGCCATCAGTGATGGCAGGGGGCGAAACTATGGCTACACCTTC. Amino acids: CAISDGRGRNYGYTF.

This clonotype was observed a few times. The chain combines TRBV29-1 with TRBJ2-3; D is uncertain. The CDR3 extends over 11 amino acids. The V end lost 3 bases, the J end lost 0 bases, and 1 base lay between the germline ends. Germline V gene sequence: CDR1 SQVTM, CDR2 ANQGSEA. Here the CDR3 DNA reads TGCAGCGTTGATAGCACAGATACGCAGTATTTT. Protein product: CSVDSTDTQYF.

The chain has TRBV7-2 and TRBJ2-1; TRBD2 agrees at 11 bases. CDR3 length equals 15 residues. Germline-derived CDR1 and CDR2 are SGHTA and FQGNSA. Losses at the gene ends were 5 bases for V and 7 bases for J; bases not matched to a gene: 7. The CDR3 nucleotides are TGTGCCAGCAGCAAACTAGCGGGAGTTGGGAATGAGCAGTTCTTC. It translates to CASSKLAGVGNEQFF.

This clonotype was seen repeatedly, ten times or more. The chain uses TRBV7-2 and TRBJ1-6, with 7 positions matching TRBD1. The CDR3 sequence is 14 residues long. Per germline, CDR1 SGHTA and CDR2 FQGNSA. V gave up 4 bases and J gave up 9 bases; unmatched junction bases: 6. The CDR3 loop reads CASSSLGTASPLHF. In nucleotides, the CDR3 is TGTGCCAGCAGCTCCCTCGGGACAGCTTCACCCCTCCACTTT.

The chain employs TRBV5-8 and TRBJ2-1; 7 bases map to TRBD2. Germline V gives CDR1 SGHTS, CDR2 YDEGEE. With V trimmed by 6 bases and J by 8 bases, 11 bases remained unmatched. This CDR3 spans 14 amino acids. CDR3 residues: CASNQIPSGHEQFF. The CDR3, as DNA: TGTGCCAGCAACCAAATCCCTAGCGGTCATGAGCAGTTCTTC.

The chain has TRBV7-2 and TRBJ2-2; a possible D gene is TRBD1 (7 bases). Germline CDR1 is SGHTA and CDR2 is FQGNSA. Trimming removed 6 bases from V and 7 bases from J, with 12 bases in between. The CDR3 covers 13 residues. This CDR3 is CASRPGGHGELFF. The CDR3 DNA sequence: TGTGCCAGCAGGCCAGGGGGGCACGGGGAGCTGTTTTTT.

This clonotype was detected only a few times. This chain joins TRBV2 and TRBJ1-1; no firm D call. V lost 7 bases, J lost 7 bases, and 10 bases lay in between. Germline CDR1 is SNHLY and CDR2 is FYNNEI. The CDR3 runs to 11 residues. As DNA, the CDR3 is TGTGCCAGCACAGGAGGCCTTGAAGCTTTCTTT. It encodes CASTGGLEAFF. The variable domain in full, completed from reference TRBV2 and TRBJ1-1, reads EPEVTQTPSHQVTQMGQEVILRCVPISNHLYFYWYRQILGQKVEFLVSFYNNEISEKSEIFDDQFSVERPDGSNFTLKIRSTKLEDSAMYFCASTGGLEAFFGQGTRLTVV.

The rearrangement joins TRBV5-1 to TRBJ1-4, with D unclear. This CDR3 region has 15 residues. The germline V and J ends were trimmed by 1 base and 0 bases, with 7 bases remaining between them. Germline CDR1 reads SGHRS; CDR2 reads YFSETQ. In DNA, the CDR3 is TGCGCCAGCAGCTTGAGGGTTGCAACTAATGAAAAACTGTTTTTT. Amino acid sequence: CASSLRVATNEKLFF.

This clonotype turned up a few times. The chain recombines TRBV6-5 with TRBJ2-7; 13 bases fit TRBD2. CDR3 length: 18 amino acids. The germline CDR1 and CDR2 sequences are MNHEY and SVGAGI. The junction had 11 bases not matched to a gene; V was cut back by 0 bases and J by 6 bases. CDR3 nucleotide sequence: TGTGCCAGCAGTTACTCGTCTTGGACTAGCGGGAGAGATTCCGAGCAGTACTTC. Its protein product is CASSYSSWTSGRDSEQYF.

This clonotype was observed a few times. The chain recombines TRBV7-9 with TRBJ2-7; TRBD2 agrees at 10 bases. The junction had 11 bases not matched to a gene; V was cut back by 5 bases and J by 4 bases. Germline CDR1 is SEHNR and CDR2 is FQNEAQ (reference sequence). The CDR3 loop spans 16 amino acids. The CDR3 DNA reads TGTGCCAGCAGCCCCCGGCAACTAGCGGGAATTTACGAGCAGTACTTC. This translates into CASSPRQLAGIYEQYF.

The chain joins TRBV9 to TRBJ2-7; the match to TRBD2 covers 10 bases. The CDR3 runs 15 residues. The ends lost 0 bases at V and 3 bases at J; junction bases unmatched: 3. Germline lookup yields CDR1 SGDLS and CDR2 YYNGEE. CDR3 loop: CASSVGTSGLYEQYF. In nucleotides, the CDR3 is TGTGCCAGCAGCGTAGGGACTAGCGGACTCTACGAGCAGTACTTC. Looking up the rest from reference TRBV9 and TRBJ2-7 gives the full variable domain: DSGVTQTPKHLITATGQRVTLRCSPRSGDLSVYWYQQSLDQGLQFLIQYYNGEERAKGNILERFSAQQFPDLHSELNLSSLELGDSALYFCASSVGTSGLYEQYFGPGTRLTVT.

The rearrangement joins TRBV4-1 to TRBJ2-7; 10 bases are shared with TRBD2. Losses at the gene ends were 0 bases for V and 3 bases for J; bases not matched to a gene: 11. CDR1 and CDR2 from the germline V gene are MGHRA and YSYEKL. This CDR3 comprises 18 residues. Here the CDR3 reads CASSQDDPSGSLGYEQYF. The CDR3 DNA is TGCGCCAGCAGCCAAGACGACCCTAGCGGGAGTTTGGGCTACGAGCAGTACTTC.

The rearrangement joins TRBV5-1 to TRBJ1-1; no clear D gene. V was cut by 1 base and J by 1 base, with 8 bases left in between. The CDR3 totals 14 residues. Germline lookup yields CDR1 SGHRS and CDR2 YFSETQ. The DNA of the CDR3 is TGCGCCAGCAGCTTGAGGTGGGGGAACACTGAAGCTTTCTTT. Its translation is CASSLRWGNTEAFF.

Only one count was recorded for this clonotype. The chain carries TRBV7-8 and TRBJ2-1; D might be TRBD2 (6 bases). This CDR3 spans 15 amino acids. Germline values: CDR1 SGHVS, CDR2 FQNEAQ. V gave up 3 bases and J gave up 3 bases, with 12 bases separating them. CDR3 loop: CASSFRENLYNEQFF. CDR3 DNA sequence: TGTGCCAGCAGCTTCCGGGAGAACCTCTACAATGAGCAGTTCTTC.

This clonotype was counted a few times. This chain uses TRBV7-9 with TRBJ1-1, with 7 positions matching TRBD1. The germline V gene has CDR1 SEHNR and CDR2 FQNEAQ (reference sequence). V shed 4 bases and J 2 bases; nucleotides not matched to a gene: 7. The CDR3 contains 15 residues. CDR3 loop: CASSYGQVLNTEAFF. DNA of the CDR3: TGTGCCAGCAGCTATGGACAGGTCCTTAACACTGAAGCTTTCTTT.

The rearrangement uses TRBV4-3 and TRBJ2-1; possibly TRBD2 for D (5 bases). The germline CDR1 and CDR2 sequences are LGHNA and YSLEER. Trimming pared 1 base from V and 10 bases from J, leaving 20 bases between. The CDR3 sequence is 16 residues long. This CDR3 is CASSQVHGEGRWEQFF. The CDR3 DNA reads TGCGCCAGCAGCCAAGTTCATGGAGAGGGCCGTTGGGAGCAGTTCTTC.

The V gene is TRBV10-3, the J gene TRBJ2-1, with a tentative D call TRBD2 (6 bases). Germline V CDR1 and CDR2: ENHRY, SYGVKD. The germline V and J ends were trimmed by 1 base and 1 base, with 8 bases remaining between them. The CDR3 length is 15 residues. For the CDR3, the DNA is TGTGCCATCAGTGAGTACGGAGGGTCCTACAATGAGCAGTTCTTC. This translates into CAISEYGGSYNEQFF.

The V call is TRBV12-3 or TRBV12-4, the J call TRBJ2-6, with D tentatively TRBD1 (6 bases). The CDR3 runs to 17 residues. V dropped 10 bases and J dropped 0 bases, with 19 bases sitting between them. DNA for the CDR3: TGTGCCATCCCAGGGGCCAGATTATCCTCTGGGGCCAACGTCCTGACTTTC. Translating it yields CAIPGARLSSGANVLTF.

This clonotype was observed many times. This chain connects TRBV7-8 to TRBJ1-1; unclear D gene. The CDR3 is 15 amino acids. Germline lookup yields CDR1 SGHVS and CDR2 FQNEAQ. Trimming took off 1 base at V and 1 base at J, with 10 bases between the two ends. DNA of the CDR3: TGTGCCAGCAGCTTAGTGGGAGGGTGGAACACTGAAGCTTTCTTT. Protein: CASSLVGGWNTEAFF.

Only a few counts were recorded for this clonotype. The rearrangement joins TRBV9 to TRBJ1-4, with D unclear. Germline V lookup: CDR1 SGDLS, CDR2 YYNGEE. This CDR3 is 16 amino acids long. V shed 1 base and J shed 8 bases, with 18 bases lying between them. CDR3 in DNA: TGTGCCAGCAGCGTATCACCGGCCGATCTCGGGGAAAAACTGTTTTTT. Translation: CASSVSPADLGEKLFF.

This clonotype was seen only once. The rearrangement uses TRBV20-1 and TRBJ2-7; a possible D gene is TRBD1 (6 bases). Germline CDR1 DFQATT, CDR2 SNEGSKA (reference sequence). V gave up 6 bases and J gave up 0 bases, with 12 bases separating them. The CDR3 spans 13 residues. Here the CDR3 reads CSAPRGSSYEQYF. As DNA, the CDR3 is TGCAGTGCCCCGAGGGGGAGCTCCTACGAGCAGTACTTC.

The CDR3 sequence is CASGLAGTSWNTGELFF. CDR3 bases: TGTGCTAGTGGTTTGGCAGGGACTAGCTGGAACACCGGGGAGCTGTTTTTT. The chain links TRBV12-5 to TRBJ2-2, with 9 bases identical to TRBD2. With V trimmed by 1 base and J by 1 base, 4 bases remained unmatched. The CDR3 contains 17 residues. Germline-derived CDR1 and CDR2 are LGHNT and FRNRAP.

This clonotype was seen only a few times. The chain combines TRBV7-9 with TRBJ1-5; TRBD1 is a possible D gene (5 bases). This CDR3 is 14 amino acids long. Germline values: CDR1 SEHNR, CDR2 FQNEAQ (reference sequence). Deletions cut 1 base from V and 4 bases from J, with 8 bases between. This CDR3 reads CASSLGTINQPQHF. The CDR3 nucleotides are TGTGCCAGCAGCTTAGGGACAATTAATCAGCCCCAGCATTTT.